This paragraph covers one TCR beta chain sequence. In the original analysis: It was from reference gene primer amplification that nucleated cell counts were estimated. Some clones are missing from TCRdb's copy, which holds only in-frame ones; the method was immunoSEQ multiplex PCR. That table supplies the V and J calls and clone size; D and trimming were determined from the DNA. The sample holds around 280,000 clones, around 86% seen once. This entry is derived from a study of blood T cell repertoires in COVID-19. Study at large: The cDNA or gDNA used as material had been derived from T cells, B-cell-depleted T cells, or PBMCs.

After removal of 5 bases from V and 6 bases from J, the junction contained 10 bases not matched to a gene. The CDR3 consists of 15 residues. CDR1 and CDR2 (germline): MNHEY, SVGEGT. In assigning cohorts, the study relied on participant-reported clinical history. Recovery among Cohort 3 donors was established by two negative PCRs, clearance, or symptom resolution. The chain employs TRBV6-2 or TRBV6-3 and TRBJ1-5, with TRBD1 matching 7 bases. The specimen was PBMCs or T cells enriched from blood (not recorded which). The receptor comes from a woman aged 40-49 years who had recovered from COVID-19. This chain's CDR3 is CASSARQGEGQPQHF. CDR3 nucleotides: TGTGCCAGCAGTGCAAGACAGGGTGAGGGTCAGCCCCAGCATTTT.